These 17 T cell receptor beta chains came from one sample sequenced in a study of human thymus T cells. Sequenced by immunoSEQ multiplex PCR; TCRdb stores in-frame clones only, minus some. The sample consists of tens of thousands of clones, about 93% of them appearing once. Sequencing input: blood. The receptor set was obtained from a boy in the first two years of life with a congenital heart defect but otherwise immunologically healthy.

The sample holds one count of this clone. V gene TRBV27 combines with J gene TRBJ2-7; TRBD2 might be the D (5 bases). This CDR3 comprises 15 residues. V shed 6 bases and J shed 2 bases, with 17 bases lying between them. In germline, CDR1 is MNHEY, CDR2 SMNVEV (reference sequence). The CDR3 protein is CASSPRVARTYEQYF. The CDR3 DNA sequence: TGTGCCAGCAGCCCGCGGGTAGCGAGGACCTACGAGCAGTACTTC.

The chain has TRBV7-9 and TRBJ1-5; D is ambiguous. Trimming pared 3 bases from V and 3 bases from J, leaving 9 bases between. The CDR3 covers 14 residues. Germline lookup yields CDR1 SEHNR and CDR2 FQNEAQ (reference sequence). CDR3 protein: CASSFTGPNQPQHF. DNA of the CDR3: TGTGCCAGCAGCTTTACGGGCCCCAATCAGCCCCAGCATTTT. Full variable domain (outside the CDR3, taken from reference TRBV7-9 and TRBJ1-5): DTGVSQNPRHKITKRGQNVTFRCDPISEHNRLYWYRQTLGQGPEFLTYFQNEAQLEKSRLLSDRFSAERPKGSFSTLEIQRTEQGDSAMYLCASSFTGPNQPQHFGDGTRLSIL.

Written as DNA, the CDR3 is TGTGCCAGCAGGCCAGCCGTTGGGACTAACAATGAGCAGTTCTTC. Translation gives CASRPAVGTNNEQFF. The chain carries TRBV6-5 and TRBJ2-1; 7 positions agree with TRBD2. The CDR3 runs to 15 residues. CDR1 and CDR2 (germline): MNHEY, SVGAGI. The V and J ends lost 6 bases and 5 bases, in that order; junction bases with no gene match: 10.

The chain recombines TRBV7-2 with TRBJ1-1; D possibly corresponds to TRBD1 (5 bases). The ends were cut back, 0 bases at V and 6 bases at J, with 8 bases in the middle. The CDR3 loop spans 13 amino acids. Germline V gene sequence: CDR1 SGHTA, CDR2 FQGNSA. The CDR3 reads CASSLAGGAEAFF. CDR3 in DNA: TGTGCCAGCAGCTTAGCGGGGGGAGCTGAAGCTTTCTTT.

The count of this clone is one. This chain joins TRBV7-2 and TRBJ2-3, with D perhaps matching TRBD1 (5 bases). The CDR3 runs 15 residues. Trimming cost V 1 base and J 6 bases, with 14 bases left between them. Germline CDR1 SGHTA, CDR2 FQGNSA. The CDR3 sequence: CASSLVFRAADTQYF. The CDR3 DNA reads TGTGCCAGCAGCTTAGTTTTCAGGGCGGCGGATACGCAGTATTTT.

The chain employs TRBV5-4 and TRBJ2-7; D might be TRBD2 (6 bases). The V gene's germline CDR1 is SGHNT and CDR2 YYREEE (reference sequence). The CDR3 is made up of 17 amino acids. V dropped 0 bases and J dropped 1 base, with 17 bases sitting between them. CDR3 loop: CASSLAVLGGFSYEQYF. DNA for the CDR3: TGTGCCAGCAGCTTGGCCGTCTTGGGGGGTTTTTCCTACGAGCAGTACTTC.

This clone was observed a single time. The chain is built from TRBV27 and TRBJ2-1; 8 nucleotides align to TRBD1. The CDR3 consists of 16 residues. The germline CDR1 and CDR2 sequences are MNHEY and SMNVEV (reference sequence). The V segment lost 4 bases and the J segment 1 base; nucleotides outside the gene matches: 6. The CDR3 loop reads CASSSKRDRSYNEQFF. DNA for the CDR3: TGTGCCAGCAGTTCCAAAAGGGACAGGTCCTACAATGAGCAGTTCTTC.

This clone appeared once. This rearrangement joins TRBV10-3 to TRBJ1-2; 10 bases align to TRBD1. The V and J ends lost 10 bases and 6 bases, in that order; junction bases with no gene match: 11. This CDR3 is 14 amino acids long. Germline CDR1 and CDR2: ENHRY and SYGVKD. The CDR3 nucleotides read TGTGCCACTACCCGACAGGGGGCGGGGGATGGCTACACCTTC. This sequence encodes CATTRQGAGDGYTF.

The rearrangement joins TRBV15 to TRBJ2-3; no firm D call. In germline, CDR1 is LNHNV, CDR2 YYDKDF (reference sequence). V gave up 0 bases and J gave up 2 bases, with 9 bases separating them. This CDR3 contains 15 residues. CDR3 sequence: CATSRDRVDTDTQYF. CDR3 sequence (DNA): TGTGCCACCAGCAGAGATAGGGTGGACACAGATACGCAGTATTTT.

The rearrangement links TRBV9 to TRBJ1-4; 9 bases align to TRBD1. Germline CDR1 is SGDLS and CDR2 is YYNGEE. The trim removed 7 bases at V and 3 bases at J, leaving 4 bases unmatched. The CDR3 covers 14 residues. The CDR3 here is CASGGQGANEKLFF. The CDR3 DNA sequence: TGTGCCAGCGGGGGACAGGGCGCTAATGAAAAACTGTTTTTT. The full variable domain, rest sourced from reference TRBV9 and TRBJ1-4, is DSGVTQTPKHLITATGQRVTLRCSPRSGDLSVYWYQQSLDQGLQFLIQYYNGEERAKGNILERFSAQQFPDLHSELNLSSLELGDSALYFCASGGQGANEKLFFGSGTQLSVL.

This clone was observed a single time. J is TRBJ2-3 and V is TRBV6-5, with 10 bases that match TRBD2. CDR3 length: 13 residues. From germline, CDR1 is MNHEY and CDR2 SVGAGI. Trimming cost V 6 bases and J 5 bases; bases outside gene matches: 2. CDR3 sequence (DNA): TGTGCCAGCAGACGACTAGCGGGAGATACGCAGTATTTT. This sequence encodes CASRRLAGDTQYF.

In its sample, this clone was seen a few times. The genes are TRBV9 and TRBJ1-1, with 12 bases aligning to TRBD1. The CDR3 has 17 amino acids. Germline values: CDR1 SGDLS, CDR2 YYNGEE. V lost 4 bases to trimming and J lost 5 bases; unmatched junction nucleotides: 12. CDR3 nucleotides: TGTGCCAGCAGCCCACCGGGACAGGGGGCGAAGAGGACTGAAGCTTTCTTT. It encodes CASSPPGQGAKRTEAFF.

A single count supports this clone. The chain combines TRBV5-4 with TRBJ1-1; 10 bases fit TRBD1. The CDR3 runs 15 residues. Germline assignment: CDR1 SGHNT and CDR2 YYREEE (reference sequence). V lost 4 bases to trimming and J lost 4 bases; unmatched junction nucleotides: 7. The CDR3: CASSPSGTGVTEAFF. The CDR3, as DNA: TGTGCCAGCAGCCCCTCCGGGACAGGGGTCACTGAAGCTTTCTTT.

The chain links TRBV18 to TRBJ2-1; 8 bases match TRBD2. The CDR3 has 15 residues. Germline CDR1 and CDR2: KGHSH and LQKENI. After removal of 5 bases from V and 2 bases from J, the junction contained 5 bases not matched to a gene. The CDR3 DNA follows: TGTGCCAGCTCATCGCAGCGGGGGACCTACAATGAGCAGTTCTTC. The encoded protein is CASSSQRGTYNEQFF.

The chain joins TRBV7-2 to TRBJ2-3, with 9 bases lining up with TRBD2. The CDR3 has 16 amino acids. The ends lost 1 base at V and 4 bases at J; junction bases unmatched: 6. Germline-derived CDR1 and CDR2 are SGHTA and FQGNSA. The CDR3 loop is CASSLGLAVSADTQYF. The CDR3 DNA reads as TGTGCCAGCAGCTTAGGACTAGCGGTGAGCGCAGATACGCAGTATTTT.

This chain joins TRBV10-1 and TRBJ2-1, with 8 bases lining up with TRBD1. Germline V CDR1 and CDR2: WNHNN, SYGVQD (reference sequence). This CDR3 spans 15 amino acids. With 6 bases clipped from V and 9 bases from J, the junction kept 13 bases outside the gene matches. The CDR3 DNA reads TGCGCCAGCAGCCCGTGGACAGGGTGGGAGAGTGAGCAGTTCTTC. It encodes CASSPWTGWESEQFF.

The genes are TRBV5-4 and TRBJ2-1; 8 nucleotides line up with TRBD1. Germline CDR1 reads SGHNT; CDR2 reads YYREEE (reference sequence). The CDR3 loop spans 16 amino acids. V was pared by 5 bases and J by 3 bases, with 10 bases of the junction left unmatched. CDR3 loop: CASRRAGTGIYNEQFF. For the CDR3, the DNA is TGTGCCAGCAGGAGGGCCGGGACAGGAATCTACAATGAGCAGTTCTTC.